This T cell receptor beta chain was found in a study of HIV-infected patients and healthy controls. After removal of 4 bases from V and 2 bases from J, the junction contained 11 bases not matched to a gene. Looked up from germline, CDR1 is SQVTM and CDR2 is ANQGSEA. There are 16 residues in the CDR3. Ten or more counts support this clonotype. TCRdb passed the 5' RACE reads through MiXCR, listing each CDR3 protein once. The sample consists of roughly 20,000 distinct CDR3 sequences, about 16% of them appearing once. J is TRBJ2-1 and V is TRBV29-1; 7 positions agree with TRBD2. Sequencing was done on a sample of CD8+ T cells from blood. The TCR originated in a human donor in good health. The CDR3 sequence: CSVGGGGKGAYNEQFF. The CDR3, as DNA: TGCAGCGTTGGGGGGGGTGGCAAAGGGGCCTACAATGAGCAGTTCTTC.